This T cell receptor (beta chain) was identified during a study of T-cell memory formation after mild COVID-19 (dated by TCRdb to about 2021). Regarding the study in general: Most TCR sequence clusters were specific to one of the two donors. T-cell clones expanding and contracting after mild COVID-19 in a couple of donors were tracked by longitudinal TCRalpha and TCRbeta repertoire sequencing. The cohort comprised two young, previously healthy adult volunteers, one female and one male.

TCRdb lists the instrument as Illumina NovaSeq 6000. cDNA libraries for TCRalpha and TCRbeta were prepared by 5'RACE using constant-segment primers, with sample barcodes and unique molecular identifiers added. RNA was extracted from every sample with Trizol reagent. Amplification of the libraries took two PCR steps, and the second step added a second sample barcode plus Illumina TruSeq adapters. Sequencing of libraries was performed on an Illumina NovaSeq with 2 x 150 bp paired-end reads. On the study's bioinformatics: The reads were demultiplexed and collapsed into UMI-guided consensus sequences using migec v1.2.7. Using mixcr v2.1.11, the UMI consensuses were aligned to TRA and TRB V and J templates and assembled into clonotypes. Clonotypes were classified as expanded or contracted when called significant by both edgeR and NoisET, with noise models trained on biological replicates. For edgeR calls, a false discovery rate-adjusted p below 0.01 and a log2 fold-change threshold of 1 were applied. As an exploratory analysis of dynamics, max-normalized trajectories of the 1000 most abundant clonotypes were examined by PCA with hierarchical clustering. Separately sequenced CD4+ and CD8+ repertoires were used to assign a CD4 or CD8 phenotype to each responding clone. TCRdb applied fastp at Q25 and MiXCR to the public reads, then kept only in-frame beta chains. Each entry merges the rows of one CDR3 protein and shows their most common DNA and genes. TCRdb's processing, not the authors', yielded these V and J calls. For this sample the table gives roughly 110,000 distinct CDR3 sequences, of which 13% to 15% were detected only once. The top ten hold 35% to 50% of the sample.

Ficoll-Paque density gradient centrifugation was the method used to isolate PBMCs. Reading from cysteine to phenylalanine, the CDR3 counts 11 amino acids. Left in the record is the CDR3 DNA by itself, 33 bases read in frame from the first base. V and J lose 4 bases and 12 bases, and a span of 12 bases separates them. CDR1 LGHDT and CDR2 YNNKEL were looked up in the germline V gene (reference sequence). This clonotype turned up a few times. Its antigen remains undetermined. Base qualities are not provided; no much larger clone lies one nucleotide away. Findings and caveats that apply to the study as a whole: Only two mild cases were covered in the study, and larger cohorts including severe cases with pre-infection samples were considered necessary. Clones that contracted from day 15 to 85 showed balanced CD4/CD8 phenotypes, whereas a second wave of clones that expanded from day 15 to 37 leaned towards CD4+. Some responding clones were detected in pre-infection memory, which suggested that pre-existing cross-reactive memory T cells had joined the SARS-CoV-2 response. The second-wave clones that peaked on day 37 were not confirmed to be SARS-CoV-2 specific. Contracting CD4+ clones were found mainly in CM and EM memory subsets, while CD8+ clones were enriched in EMRA.

The TCR was taken from a man aged 18 to 30 who had mild COVID-19 (a few samples of this study predate the infection). The sample titles of this study are shuffled in the database, so cell type and time point are left out; the donor was told from shared clones. This chain joins TRBV3-1 to TRBJ2-5; TRBD1 could be the D gene, as 6 bases match. Material: PBMCs or a T cell subset sorted from them (not recorded which). The CDR3 region reads CASSLGTNEYF. In nucleotides, the sequence is TGTGCCAGCAGCCTCGGGACAAACGAGTACTTC.